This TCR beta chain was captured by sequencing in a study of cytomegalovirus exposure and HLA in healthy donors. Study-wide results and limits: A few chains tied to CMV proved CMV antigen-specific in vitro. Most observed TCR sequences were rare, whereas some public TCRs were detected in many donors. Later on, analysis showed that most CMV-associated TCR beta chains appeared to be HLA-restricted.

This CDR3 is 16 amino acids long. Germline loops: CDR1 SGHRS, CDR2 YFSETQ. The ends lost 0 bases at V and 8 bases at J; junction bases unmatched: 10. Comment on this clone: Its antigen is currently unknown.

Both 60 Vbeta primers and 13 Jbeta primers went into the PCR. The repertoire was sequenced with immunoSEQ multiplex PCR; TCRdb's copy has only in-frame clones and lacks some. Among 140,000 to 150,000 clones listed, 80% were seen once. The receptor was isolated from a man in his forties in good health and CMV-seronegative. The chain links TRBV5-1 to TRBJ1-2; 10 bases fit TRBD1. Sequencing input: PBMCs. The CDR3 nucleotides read TGCGCCAGCAGCTTGGTTGGAATGACAGGGGGCGGCGGCTACACCTTC. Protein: CASSLVGMTGGGGYTF.